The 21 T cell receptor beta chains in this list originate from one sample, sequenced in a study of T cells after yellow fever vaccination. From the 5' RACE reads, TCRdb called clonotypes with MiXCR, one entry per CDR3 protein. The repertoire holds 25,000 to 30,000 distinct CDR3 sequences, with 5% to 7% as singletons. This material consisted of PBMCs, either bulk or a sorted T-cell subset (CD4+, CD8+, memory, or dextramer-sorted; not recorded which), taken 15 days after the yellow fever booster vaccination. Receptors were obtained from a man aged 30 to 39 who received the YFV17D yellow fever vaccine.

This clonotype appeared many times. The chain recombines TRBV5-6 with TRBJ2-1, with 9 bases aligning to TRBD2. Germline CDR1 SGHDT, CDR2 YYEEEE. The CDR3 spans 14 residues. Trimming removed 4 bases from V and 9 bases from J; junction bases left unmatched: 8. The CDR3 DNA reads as TGTGCCAGCAGCCCACCAACTAGCGGGCGTGAGCAGTTCTTC. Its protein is CASSPPTSGREQFF.

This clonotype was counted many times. This CDR3 reads CASSPRPLAGDETQYF. The CDR3 DNA is TGTGCCAGCAGCCCAAGACCCCTAGCGGGAGATGAGACCCAGTACTTC. This chain uses TRBV9 with TRBJ2-5; 10 bases align to TRBD2. Germline CDR1 SGDLS, CDR2 YYNGEE. Unmatched junction bases numbered 11, after V lost 4 bases and J lost 5 bases. This CDR3 is built from 16 residues.

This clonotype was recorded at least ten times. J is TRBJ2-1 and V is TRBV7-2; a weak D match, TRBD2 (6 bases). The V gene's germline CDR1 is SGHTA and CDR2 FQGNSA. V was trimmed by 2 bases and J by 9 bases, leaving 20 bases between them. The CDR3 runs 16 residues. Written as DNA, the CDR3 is TGTGCCAGCAGCTTAAATTTAGGGACTCCCTCGGTTGAGCAGTTCTTC. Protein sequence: CASSLNLGTPSVEQFF.

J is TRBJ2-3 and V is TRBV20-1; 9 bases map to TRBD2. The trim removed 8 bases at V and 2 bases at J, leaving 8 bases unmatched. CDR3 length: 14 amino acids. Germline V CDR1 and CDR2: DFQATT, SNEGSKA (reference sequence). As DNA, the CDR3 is TGCAGTTTGACCGCGGGAGGGGTCACAGATACGCAGTATTTT. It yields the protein CSLTAGGVTDTQYF.

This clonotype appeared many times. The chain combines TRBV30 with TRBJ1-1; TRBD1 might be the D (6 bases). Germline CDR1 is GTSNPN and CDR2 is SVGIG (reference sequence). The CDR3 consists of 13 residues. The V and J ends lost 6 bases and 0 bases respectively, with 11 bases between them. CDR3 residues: CACNGQLNTEAFF. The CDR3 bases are TGTGCCTGTAATGGACAGTTGAACACTGAAGCTTTCTTT.

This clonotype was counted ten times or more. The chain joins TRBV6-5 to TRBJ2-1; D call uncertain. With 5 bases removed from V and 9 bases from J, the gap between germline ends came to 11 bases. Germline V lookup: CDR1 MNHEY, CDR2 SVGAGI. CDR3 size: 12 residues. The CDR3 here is CASSHSLSEQFF. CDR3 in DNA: TGTGCCAGCAGTCATTCTTTAAGTGAGCAGTTCTTC.

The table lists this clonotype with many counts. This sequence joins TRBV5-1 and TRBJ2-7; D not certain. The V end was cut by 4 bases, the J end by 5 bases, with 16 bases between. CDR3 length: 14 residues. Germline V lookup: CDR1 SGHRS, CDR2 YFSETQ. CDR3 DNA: TGCGCCAGCAGCCTGGTCCCCCCGAGTGACGAGCAGTACTTC. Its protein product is CASSLVPPSDEQYF.

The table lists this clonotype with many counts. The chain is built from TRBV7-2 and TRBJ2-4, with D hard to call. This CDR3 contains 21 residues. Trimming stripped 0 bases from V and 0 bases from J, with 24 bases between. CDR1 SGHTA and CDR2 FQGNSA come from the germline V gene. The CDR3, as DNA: TGTGCCAGCAGCTTAGCGGCCCGCGGAGTCCGTGACCCTAGAGCCAAAAACATTCAGTACTTC. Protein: CASSLAARGVRDPRAKNIQYF.

DNA for the CDR3: TGTGCCAGGGCCCACGGGCGCCTATGCAAACTGTTTTTT. Translating it yields CARAHGRLCKLFF. The gene calls are TRBV5-6 and TRBJ1-4; D is undetermined. The CDR3 is made up of 13 amino acids. The germline CDR1 and CDR2 sequences are SGHDT and YYEEEE. The germline V and J ends were trimmed by 8 bases and 11 bases, with 19 bases remaining between them. The whole variable domain, remainder taken from reference TRBV5-6 and TRBJ1-4, is DAGVTQSPTHLIKTRGQQVTLRCSPKSGHDTVSWYQQALGQGPQFIFQYYEEEERQRGNFPDRFSGHQFPNYSSELNVNALLLGDSALYLCARAHGRLCKLFFGSGTQLSVL.

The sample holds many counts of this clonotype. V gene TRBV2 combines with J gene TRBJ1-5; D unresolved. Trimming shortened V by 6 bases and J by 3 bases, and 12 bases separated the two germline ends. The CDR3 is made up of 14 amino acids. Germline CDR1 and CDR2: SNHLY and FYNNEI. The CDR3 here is CASSARETNQPQHF. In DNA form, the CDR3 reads TGTGCCAGCAGCGCTAGGGAGACCAATCAGCCCCAGCATTTT.

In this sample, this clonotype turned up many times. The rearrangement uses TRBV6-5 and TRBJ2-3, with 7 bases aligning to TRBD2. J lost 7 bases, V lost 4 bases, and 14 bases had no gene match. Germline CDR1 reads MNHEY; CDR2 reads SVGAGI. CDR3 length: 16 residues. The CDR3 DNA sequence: TGTGCCAGCAGTTCTCCGATCGGCGGGAGTGAAAATACGCAGTATTTT. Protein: CASSSPIGGSENTQYF.

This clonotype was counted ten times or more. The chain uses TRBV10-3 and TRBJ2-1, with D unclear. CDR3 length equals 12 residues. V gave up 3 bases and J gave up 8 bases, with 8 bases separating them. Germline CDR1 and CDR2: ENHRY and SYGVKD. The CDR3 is CAISDKGYEQFF. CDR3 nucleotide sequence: TGTGCCATCAGTGATAAAGGCTATGAGCAGTTCTTC.

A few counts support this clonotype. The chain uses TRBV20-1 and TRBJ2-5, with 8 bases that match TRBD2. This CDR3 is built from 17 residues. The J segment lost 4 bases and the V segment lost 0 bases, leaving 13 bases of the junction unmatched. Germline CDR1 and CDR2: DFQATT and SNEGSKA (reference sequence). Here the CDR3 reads CSARDSSPREGRETQYF. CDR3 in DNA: TGCAGTGCTAGAGATTCATCCCCACGGGAGGGCCGAGAGACCCAGTACTTC.

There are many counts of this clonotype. The CDR3 reads CASSKSGAEAFF. The CDR3 DNA sequence: TGTGCCAGTAGTAAATCAGGGGCTGAAGCTTTCTTT. The rearrangement joins TRBV19 to TRBJ1-1; tentatively, D is TRBD1 (6 bases). Germline V gene lookup returns CDR1 LNHDA and CDR2 SQIVND (reference sequence). This CDR3 spans 12 amino acids. Trimming took 4 bases from V and 6 from J, leaving 9 bases between them.

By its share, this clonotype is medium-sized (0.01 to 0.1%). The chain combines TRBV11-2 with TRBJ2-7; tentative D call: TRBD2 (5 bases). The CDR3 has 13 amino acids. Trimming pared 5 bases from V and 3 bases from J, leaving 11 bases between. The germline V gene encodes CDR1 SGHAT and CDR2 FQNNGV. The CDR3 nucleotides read TGTGCCAGCAGCGCCTTCGGAGGCTACGAGCAGTACTTC. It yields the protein CASSAFGGYEQYF.

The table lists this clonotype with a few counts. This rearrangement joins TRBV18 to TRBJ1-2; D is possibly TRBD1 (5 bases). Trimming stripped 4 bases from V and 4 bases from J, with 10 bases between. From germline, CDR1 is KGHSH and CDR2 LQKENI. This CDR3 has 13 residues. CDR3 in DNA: TGTGCCAGCTCACAAAGGGGCTCCTATGGCTACACCTTC. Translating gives CASSQRGSYGYTF.

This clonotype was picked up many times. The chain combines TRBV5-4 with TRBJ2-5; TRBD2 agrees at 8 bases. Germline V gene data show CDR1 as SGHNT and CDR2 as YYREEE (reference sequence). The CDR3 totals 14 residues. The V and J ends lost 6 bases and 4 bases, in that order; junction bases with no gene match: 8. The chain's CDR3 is CASTGGEGGETQYF. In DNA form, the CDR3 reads TGTGCCAGCACCGGGGGGGAAGGGGGAGAGACCCAGTACTTC.

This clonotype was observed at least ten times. This CDR3 is CASSETGPAAGDTQYF. In DNA, the CDR3 is TGTGCCAGCAGCGAGACGGGACCAGCCGCGGGGGATACGCAGTATTTT. The rearrangement joins TRBV25-1 to TRBJ2-3; D is possibly TRBD2 (6 bases). Germline CDR1 MGHDK, CDR2 SYGVNS. The CDR3 length is 16 residues. V was shortened by 6 bases and J by 6 bases, with 22 bases between the two germline ends.

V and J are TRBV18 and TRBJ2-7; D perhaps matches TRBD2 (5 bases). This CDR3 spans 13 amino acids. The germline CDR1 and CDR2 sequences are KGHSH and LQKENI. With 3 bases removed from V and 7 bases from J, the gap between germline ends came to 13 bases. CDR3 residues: CASSPLEGEEQYF. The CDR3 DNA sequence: TGTGCCAGCTCACCTCTAGAGGGAGAGGAGCAGTACTTC.

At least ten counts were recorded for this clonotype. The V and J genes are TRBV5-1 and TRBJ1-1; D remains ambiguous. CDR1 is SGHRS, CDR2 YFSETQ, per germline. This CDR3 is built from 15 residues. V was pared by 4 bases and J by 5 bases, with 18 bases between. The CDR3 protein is CASSNSGVVGTEAFF. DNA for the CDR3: TGCGCCAGCAGCAATTCCGGGGTAGTGGGGACTGAAGCTTTCTTT.

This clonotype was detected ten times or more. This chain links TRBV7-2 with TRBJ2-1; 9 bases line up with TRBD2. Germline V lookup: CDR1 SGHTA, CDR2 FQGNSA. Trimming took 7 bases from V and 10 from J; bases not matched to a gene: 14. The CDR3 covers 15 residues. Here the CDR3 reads CASTNPGGRAKEQFF. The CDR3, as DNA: TGTGCCAGCACTAACCCAGGCGGGAGGGCTAAAGAGCAGTTCTTC.